The next 6 T cell receptor beta chains were all read from a single sample in a study of T cells after posttransplantation cyclophosphamide (dated by TCRdb to the mid-2010s). Libraries were prepared through the immunoSEQ multiplex PCR assay. Not all clones reach the TCRdb copy of this immuneACCESS table, which keeps in-frame sequences only. Checked studies attribute under half of the gap to unresolved V genes and leave the rest unexplained. For this sample the table gives about 22,000 clones, of which over 95% were detected only once. Together, the top ten hold about 0.12% of the sample. To count as naive, T cells had to be viable CD3+CD4+ or CD3+CD8+ cells with a CCR7+CD45RA+CD45RO-CD95-CD27+CD28+ profile. The material sequenced was naive CD4+ T cells sorted from PBMCs. The receptors stem from a man aged 50 or older in good health, CMV-negative, and a related stem cell transplant donor.

The V and J genes are TRBV7-8 and TRBJ2-7; D possibly corresponds to TRBD1 (6 bases). From germline, CDR1 is SGHVS and CDR2 FQNEAQ. CDR3 size: 15 residues. Deletions cut 5 bases from V and 3 bases from J, with 17 bases between. The CDR3, as DNA: TGTGCCAGCAGCCGACGGGACAACGGAATCTACGAGCAGTACTTC. As protein: CASSRRDNGIYEQYF.

This rearrangement joins TRBV19 to TRBJ2-3; a weak D match, TRBD2 (5 bases). V was pared by 6 bases and J by 6 bases, with 13 bases between. The CDR3 consists of 13 residues. The germline V gene encodes CDR1 LNHDA and CDR2 SQIVND (reference sequence). Written as DNA, the CDR3 is TGTGCCAGTAGGGTAGCGACATCGGATACGCAGTATTTT. It yields the protein CASRVATSDTQYF.

J is TRBJ2-7 and V is TRBV5-8; 14 bases are shared with TRBD2. V trimming: 4 bases; J trimming: 5 bases; junction bases outside the gene matches: 11. Germline V gene sequence: CDR1 SGHTS, CDR2 YDEGEE. The CDR3 contains 17 residues. CDR3 region: CASSHSWGTSGSHEQYF. The CDR3 bases are TGTGCCAGCAGCCACTCTTGGGGGACTAGCGGGAGCCACGAGCAGTACTTC.

The J gene is TRBJ2-7, the V gene TRBV27; 12 bases are shared with TRBD1. Germline CDR1 reads MNHEY; CDR2 reads SMNVEV (reference sequence). The CDR3 runs 17 residues. With 4 bases clipped from V and 7 bases from J, the junction kept 14 bases outside the gene matches. Here the CDR3 DNA reads TGTGCCAGCAGTTCGATACCGGGACAGGGGGCGGAATTAGAGCAGTACTTC. Translating it yields CASSSIPGQGAELEQYF.

The V and J genes are TRBV4-2 and TRBJ1-3; 10 nucleotides align to TRBD1. With V trimmed by 0 bases and J by 5 bases, 4 bases remained unmatched. The CDR3 runs 16 residues. CDR1 is LGHNA and CDR2 is YNFKEQ in the germline V gene. Written as DNA, the CDR3 is TGTGCCAGCAGCCAAGATGGACAGGGGGATAGAAACACCATATATTTT. Its translation: CASSQDGQGDRNTIYF.

This clone is a singleton in its sample. The chain recombines TRBV11-3 with TRBJ2-7, with TRBD1 matching 9 bases. Germline lookup yields CDR1 SGHNT and CDR2 YENEEA. The junction had 7 bases not matched to a gene; V was cut back by 5 bases and J by 2 bases. This CDR3 spans 15 amino acids. In DNA, the CDR3 is TGTGCCAGCAGCCCACAGGGGACAGGGACCTACGAGCAGTACTTC. It codes for CASSPQGTGTYEQYF.